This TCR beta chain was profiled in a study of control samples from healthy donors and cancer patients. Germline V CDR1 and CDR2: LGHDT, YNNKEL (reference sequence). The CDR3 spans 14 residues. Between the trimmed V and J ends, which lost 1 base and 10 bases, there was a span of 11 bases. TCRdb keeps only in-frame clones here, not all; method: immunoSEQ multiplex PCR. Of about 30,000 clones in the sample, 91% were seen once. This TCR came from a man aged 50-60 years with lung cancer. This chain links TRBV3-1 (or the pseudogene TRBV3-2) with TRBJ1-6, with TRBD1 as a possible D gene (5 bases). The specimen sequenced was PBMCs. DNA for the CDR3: TGTGCCAGCAGCCAAGGCAGGGTGGACTCACCCCTCCACTTT. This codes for CASSQGRVDSPLHF.